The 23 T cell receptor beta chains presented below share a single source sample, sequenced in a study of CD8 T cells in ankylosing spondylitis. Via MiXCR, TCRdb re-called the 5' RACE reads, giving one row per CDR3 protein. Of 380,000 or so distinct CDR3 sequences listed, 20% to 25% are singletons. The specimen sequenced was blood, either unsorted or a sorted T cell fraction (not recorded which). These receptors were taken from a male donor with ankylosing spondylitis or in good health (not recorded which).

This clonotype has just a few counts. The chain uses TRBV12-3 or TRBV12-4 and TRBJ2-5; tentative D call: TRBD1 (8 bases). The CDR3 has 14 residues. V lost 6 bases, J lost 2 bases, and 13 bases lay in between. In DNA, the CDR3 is TGTGCCAGCAGGCAACAGGGGGGGCAAGAGACCCAGTACTTC. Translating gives CASRQQGGQETQYF.

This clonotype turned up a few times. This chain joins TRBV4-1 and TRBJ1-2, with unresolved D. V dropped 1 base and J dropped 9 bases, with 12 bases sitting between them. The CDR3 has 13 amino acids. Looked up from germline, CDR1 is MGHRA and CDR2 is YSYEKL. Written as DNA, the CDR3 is TGCGCCAGCAGCCAAGGTGGATTTTTCCGCTACACCTTC. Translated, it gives CASSQGGFFRYTF.

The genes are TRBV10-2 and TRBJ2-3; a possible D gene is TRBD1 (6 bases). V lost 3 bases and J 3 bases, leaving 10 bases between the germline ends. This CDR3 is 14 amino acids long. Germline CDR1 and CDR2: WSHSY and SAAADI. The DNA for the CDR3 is TGCGCCAGCAGTGACCAGGACAGAACAGATACGCAGTATTTT. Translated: CASSDQDRTDTQYF.

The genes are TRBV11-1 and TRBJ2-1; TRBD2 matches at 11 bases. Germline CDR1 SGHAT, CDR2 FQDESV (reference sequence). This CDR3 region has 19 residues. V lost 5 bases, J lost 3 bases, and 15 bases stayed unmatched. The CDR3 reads CASSPGLADSRQYYNEQFF. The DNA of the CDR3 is TGTGCCAGCAGCCCGGGACTAGCGGACTCACGCCAATACTACAATGAGCAGTTCTTC.

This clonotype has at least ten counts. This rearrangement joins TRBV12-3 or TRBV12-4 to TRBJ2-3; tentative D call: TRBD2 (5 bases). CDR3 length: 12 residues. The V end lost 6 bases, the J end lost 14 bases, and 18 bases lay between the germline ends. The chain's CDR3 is CASSPGELIRYF. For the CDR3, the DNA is TGTGCCAGCAGCCCCGGGGAACTCATCCGGTATTTT.

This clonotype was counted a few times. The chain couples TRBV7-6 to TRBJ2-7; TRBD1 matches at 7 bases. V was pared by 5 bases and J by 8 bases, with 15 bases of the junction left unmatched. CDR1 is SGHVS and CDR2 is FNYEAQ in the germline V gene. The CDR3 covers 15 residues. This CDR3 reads CASSPHLGQRYQQYF. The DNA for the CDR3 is TGTGCCAGCAGCCCACACCTGGGACAGAGGTACCAGCAGTACTTC.

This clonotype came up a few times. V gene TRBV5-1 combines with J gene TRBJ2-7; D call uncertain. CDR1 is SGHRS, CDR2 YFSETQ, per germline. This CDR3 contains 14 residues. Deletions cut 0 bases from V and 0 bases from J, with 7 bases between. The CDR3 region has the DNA TGCGCCAGCAGCTTGGGACTGAACTCCTACGAGCAGTACTTC. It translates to CASSLGLNSYEQYF.

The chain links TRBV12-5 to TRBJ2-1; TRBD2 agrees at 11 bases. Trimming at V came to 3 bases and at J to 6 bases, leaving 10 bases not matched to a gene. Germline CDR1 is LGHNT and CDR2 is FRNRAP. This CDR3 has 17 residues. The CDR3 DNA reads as TGTGCTAGTGGTTTCGGGCTAGCGGGGGGAGAGTTCAATGAGCAGTTCTTC. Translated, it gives CASGFGLAGGEFNEQFF.

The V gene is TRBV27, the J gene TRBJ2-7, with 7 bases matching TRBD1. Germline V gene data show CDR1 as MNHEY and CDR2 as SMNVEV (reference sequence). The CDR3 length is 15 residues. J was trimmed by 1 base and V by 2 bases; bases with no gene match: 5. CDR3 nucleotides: TGTGCCAGCAGTTTAAGCCCGACAGGGTCCTACGAGCAGTACTTC. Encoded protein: CASSLSPTGSYEQYF.

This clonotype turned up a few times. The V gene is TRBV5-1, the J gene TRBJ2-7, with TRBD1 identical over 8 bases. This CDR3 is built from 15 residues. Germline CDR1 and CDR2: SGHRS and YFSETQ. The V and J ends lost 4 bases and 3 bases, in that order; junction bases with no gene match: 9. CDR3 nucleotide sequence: TGCGCCAGCAGCGAAAGGACAGGGATTGACTACGAGCAGTACTTC. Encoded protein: CASSERTGIDYEQYF.

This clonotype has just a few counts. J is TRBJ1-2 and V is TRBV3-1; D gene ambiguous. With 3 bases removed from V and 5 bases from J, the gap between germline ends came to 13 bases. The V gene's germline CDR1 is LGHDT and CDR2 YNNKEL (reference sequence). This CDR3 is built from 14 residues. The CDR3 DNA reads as TGTGCCAGCAGCCATGAGTTGGGGAGGTATGGCTACACCTTC. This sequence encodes CASSHELGRYGYTF.

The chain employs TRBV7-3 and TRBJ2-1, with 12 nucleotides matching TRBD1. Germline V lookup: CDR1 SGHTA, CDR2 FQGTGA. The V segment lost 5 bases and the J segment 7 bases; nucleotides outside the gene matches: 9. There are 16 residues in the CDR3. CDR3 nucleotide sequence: TGTGCCAGCAGCATATCCGGGACAGGGGGCGTGAATGAGCAGTTCTTC. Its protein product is CASSISGTGGVNEQFF.

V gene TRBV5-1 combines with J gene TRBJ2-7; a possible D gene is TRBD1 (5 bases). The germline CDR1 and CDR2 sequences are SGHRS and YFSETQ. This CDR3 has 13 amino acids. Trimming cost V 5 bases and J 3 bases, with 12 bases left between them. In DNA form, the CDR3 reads TGCGCCAGCAGAGAAACAGGCTACTACGAGCAGTACTTC. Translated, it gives CASRETGYYEQYF.

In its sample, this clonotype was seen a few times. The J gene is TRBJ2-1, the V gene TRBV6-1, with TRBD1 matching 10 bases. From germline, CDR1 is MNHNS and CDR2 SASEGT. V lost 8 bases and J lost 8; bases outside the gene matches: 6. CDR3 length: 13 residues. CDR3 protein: CASGTGAAYEQFF. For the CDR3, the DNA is TGTGCCAGCGGGACAGGGGCAGCATATGAGCAGTTCTTC.

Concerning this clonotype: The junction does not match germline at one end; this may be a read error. The CDR3 DNA sequence: TGTGCCAGCACCGCCGGGGGGACTCTGACCTACAATGGGCAGTTCTTC. It specifies CASTAGGTLTYNGQFF. The chain joins TRBV12-3 or TRBV12-4 to TRBJ2-1; 7 positions match TRBD2. The CDR3 covers 16 residues.

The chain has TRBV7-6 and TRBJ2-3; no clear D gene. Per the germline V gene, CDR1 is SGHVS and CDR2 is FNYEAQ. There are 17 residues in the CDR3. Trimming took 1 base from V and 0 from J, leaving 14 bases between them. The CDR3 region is CASSLGWAADSTDTQYF. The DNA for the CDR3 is TGTGCCAGCAGCTTAGGCTGGGCGGCCGACAGCACAGATACGCAGTATTTT.

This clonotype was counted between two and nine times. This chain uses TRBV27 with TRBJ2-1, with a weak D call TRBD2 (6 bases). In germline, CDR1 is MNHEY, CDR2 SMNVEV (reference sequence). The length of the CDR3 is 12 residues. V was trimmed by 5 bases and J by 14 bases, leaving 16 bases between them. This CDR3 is CASSPGTLREFF. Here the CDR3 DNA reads TGTGCCAGCAGTCCCGGGACTCTTAGGGAGTTCTTC.

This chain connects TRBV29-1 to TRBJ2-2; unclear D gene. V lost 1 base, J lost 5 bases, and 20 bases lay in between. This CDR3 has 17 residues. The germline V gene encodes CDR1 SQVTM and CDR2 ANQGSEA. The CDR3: CSVEAPYESAITGELFF. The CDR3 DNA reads TGCAGCGTTGAAGCCCCGTATGAGTCCGCCATAACCGGGGAGCTGTTTTTT.

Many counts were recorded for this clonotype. CDR3 protein: CASSFPGTEAFF. The CDR3, as DNA: TGTGCCAGCAGTTTCCCGGGGACTGAAGCTTTCTTT. The V call is TRBV12-3 or TRBV12-4, the J call TRBJ1-1; D gene ambiguous. The ends were cut back, 3 bases at V and 5 bases at J, with 7 bases in the middle. The CDR3 extends over 12 amino acids.

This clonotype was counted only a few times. DNA for the CDR3: TGTGCCAGCAGGATTACTATCAACTATGGCTACACCTTC. Translated, it gives CASRITINYGYTF. The V and J genes are TRBV28 and TRBJ1-2; D call uncertain. CDR3 length: 13 amino acids. V was shortened by 6 bases and J by 2 bases, with 10 bases between the two germline ends. CDR1 and CDR2 (germline): MDHEN, SYDVKM.

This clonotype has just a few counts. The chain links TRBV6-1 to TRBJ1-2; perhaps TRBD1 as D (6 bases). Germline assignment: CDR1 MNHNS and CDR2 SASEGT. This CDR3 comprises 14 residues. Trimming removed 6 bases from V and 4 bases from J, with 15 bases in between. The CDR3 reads CASSKLGGVYGYTF. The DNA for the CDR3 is TGTGCCAGCAGCAAACTAGGGGGAGTCTATGGCTACACCTTC.

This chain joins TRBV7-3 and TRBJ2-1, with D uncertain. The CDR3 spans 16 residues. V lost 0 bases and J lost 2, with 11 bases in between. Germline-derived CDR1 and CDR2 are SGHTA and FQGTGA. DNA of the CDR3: TGTGCCAGCAGCTTAACTGACCCCGGGCCCTACAATGAGCAGTTCTTC. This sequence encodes CASSLTDPGPYNEQFF.

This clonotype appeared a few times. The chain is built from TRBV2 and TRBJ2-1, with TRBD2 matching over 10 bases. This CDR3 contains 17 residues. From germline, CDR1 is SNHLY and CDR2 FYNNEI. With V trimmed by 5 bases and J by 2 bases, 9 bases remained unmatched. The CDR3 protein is CASSLDLAGETYNEQFF. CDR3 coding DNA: TGTGCCAGCAGTCTAGACCTAGCGGGGGAGACCTACAATGAGCAGTTCTTC.